The source of this T cell receptor (beta chain) is a study of blood T cell repertoires in COVID-19 (dated by TCRdb to about 2020). With regard to the full study: The collaborator samples originated in the United States, Italy and Spain and spanned the acute and convalescent phases of COVID-19. The prospective study material was composed of cDNA or gDNA derived from T cells, B-cell-depleted T cells, or PBMCs. The dataset comprised deeply sampled blood TCRbeta repertoires from subjects exposed to, actively infected with, or recovered from COVID-19. The repertoires were released in a freely available public database intended as a resource for research on the immune response to SARS-CoV-2. Samples were obtained from the ongoing ImmuneRACE study (first 160 participants) and from 1,000 to 1,500 subjects provided by 6 global collaborators. Nearly every sample came with metadata listing a de-identified subject ID, COVID-19 status, age in years and sex. Where available, HLA class I and class II types were obtained from metadata supplied by the sample provider rather than from assay-based typing. Overall study results and their limits: The quantity of clinical and demographic metadata differed by source and by participant and was supplied without curation.

The germline V gene encodes CDR1 SNHLY and CDR2 FYNNEI. V loses 8 bases at its end and J loses 0 bases; junction bases beyond the gene matches: 18. The CDR3 covers 20 residues, taking in both the cysteine and the phenylalanine. Of the read, only the CDR3 DNA is kept; its 60 bases are in frame from base 1. TCRbeta CDR3 regions were amplified from genomic DNA by means of the immunoSEQ Assay, a bias-controlled multiplex PCR. The original methods were these. Within the assay, amplification of reference gene primers was used to estimate how many nucleated cells each sample contained. To quantify the absolute abundance of each unique TCRbeta CDR3 rearrangement, sequence reads were collapsed and filtered. For each sample, productive Simpson clonality was calculated as the square root of Simpson's diversity index across productive rearrangements. Entries here come from immuneACCESS through TCRdb and include only in-frame sequences with V and J called. Some clones fail to appear in such tables; in the studies checked, an unresolved V gene covers under half of the shortfall, and the cause of the remainder is unknown. V and J calls and clone size are copied from that table; D and trimming were computed from the DNA. Present in this sample are about 400,000 clones, about 90% of which were seen just once. 1% to 1.5% of the sample comes from the top ten.

Each collaborating institution followed its own protocols to collect whole blood in K2EDTA tubes. For TCRbeta analysis, collaborators shipped samples in one of three forms: frozen whole blood, isolated PBMCs, or DNA extracted from either of those sample types. Concerning this clone itself: What this receptor recognizes is not known. Base quality data are lacking; no much larger clone is found one base away.

Sequencing used peripheral blood. Recombination connected TRBV2 to TRBJ2-4; TRBD2 fits 11 bases in the junction. This sequence originates from a man aged 40-50 years with acute or convalescent COVID-19. The CDR3 sequence is CASYAGLADSLLLAKNIQYF. The nucleotides read TGTGCCAGCTATGCGGGACTAGCGGATTCACTATTACTAGCCAAAAACATTCAGTACTTC.